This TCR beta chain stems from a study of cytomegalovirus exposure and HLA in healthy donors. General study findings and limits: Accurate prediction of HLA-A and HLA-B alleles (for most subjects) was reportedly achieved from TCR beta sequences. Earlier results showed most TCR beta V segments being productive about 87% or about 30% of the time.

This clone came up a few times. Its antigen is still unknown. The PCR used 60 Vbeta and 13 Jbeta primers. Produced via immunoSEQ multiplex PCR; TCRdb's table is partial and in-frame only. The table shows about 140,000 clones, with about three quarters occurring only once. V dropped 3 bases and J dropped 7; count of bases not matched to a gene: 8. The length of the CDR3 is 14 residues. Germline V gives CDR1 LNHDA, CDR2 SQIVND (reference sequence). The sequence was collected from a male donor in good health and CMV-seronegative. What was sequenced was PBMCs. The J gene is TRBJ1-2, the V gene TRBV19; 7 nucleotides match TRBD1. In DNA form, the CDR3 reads TGTGCCAGTAGTATCCCGACAGGGTGGAGTGGCTACACCTTC. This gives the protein CASSIPTGWSGYTF.